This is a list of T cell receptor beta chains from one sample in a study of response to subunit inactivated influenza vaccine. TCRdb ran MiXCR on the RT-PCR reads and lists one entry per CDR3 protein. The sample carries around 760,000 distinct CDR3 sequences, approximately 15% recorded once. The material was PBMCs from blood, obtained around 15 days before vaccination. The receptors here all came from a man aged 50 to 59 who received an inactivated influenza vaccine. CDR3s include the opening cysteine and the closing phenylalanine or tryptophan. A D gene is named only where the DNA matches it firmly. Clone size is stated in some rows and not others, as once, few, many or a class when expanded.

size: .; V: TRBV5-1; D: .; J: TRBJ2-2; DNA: TGCGCCAGCAGCTGGATAAGCGGAGTTAACACCGGGGAGCTGTTTTTT; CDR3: CASSWISGVNTGELFF
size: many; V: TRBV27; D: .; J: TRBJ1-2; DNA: TGTGCCAGCAGTTCCCAGGGCCGTTTTGGGTATGGCTACACCTTC; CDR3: CASSSQGRFGYGYTF
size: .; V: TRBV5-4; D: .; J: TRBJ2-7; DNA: TGTGCCAGCAGCCCAGGACTTTCTAACGAGCAGTACTTC; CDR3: CASSPGLSNEQYF
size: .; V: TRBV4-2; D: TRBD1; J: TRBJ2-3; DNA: TGTGCCAGCAGCCACGGACAGGGCCCCTCCACAGATACGCAGTATTTT; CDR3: CASSHGQGPSTDTQYF
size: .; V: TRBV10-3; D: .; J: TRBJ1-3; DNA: TGTGCCATCAGTGAATCGATCCGCACTGGAAACACCATATATTTT; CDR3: CAISESIRTGNTIYF
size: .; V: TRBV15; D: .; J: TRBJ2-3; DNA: TGTGCCACCAGCAGAGTTTCACCGGAAAGCACAGATACGCAGTATTTT; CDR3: CATSRVSPESTDTQYF
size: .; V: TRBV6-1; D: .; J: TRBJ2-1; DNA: TGTGCCAGCAGCGAGCGTCCTTTAAGCTCCTACAATGAGCAGTTCTTC; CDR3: CASSERPLSSYNEQFF
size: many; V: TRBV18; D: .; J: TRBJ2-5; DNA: TGTGCCAGCTCACCTTACCGTGAGACCCAGTACTTC; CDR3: CASSPYRETQYF
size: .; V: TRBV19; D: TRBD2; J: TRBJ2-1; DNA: TGTGCCAGTGAGGGGACTAGCGGGGGAAGCTCCTACAATGAGCAGTTCTTC; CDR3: CASEGTSGGSSYNEQFF
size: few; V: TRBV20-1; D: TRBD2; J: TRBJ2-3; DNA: TGCAGTGCTACCGGACTAGCGGGGGCCAACACAGATACGCAGTATTTT; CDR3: CSATGLAGANTDTQYF
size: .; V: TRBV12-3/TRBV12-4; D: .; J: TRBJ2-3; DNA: TGTGCCAGCAGTTTCCGGGCCATCCGCACAGATACGCAGTATTTT; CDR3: CASSFRAIRTDTQYF
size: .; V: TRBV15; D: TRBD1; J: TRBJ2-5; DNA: TGTGCCACCAGCAGAGATCCGGGACAGGGGGTTGTGACCCAGTACTTC; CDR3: CATSRDPGQGVVTQYF
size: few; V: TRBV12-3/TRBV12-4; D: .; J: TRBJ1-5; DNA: TGTGCCAGCAGGGGTGAGGGTTTACAGCCCCAGCATTTT; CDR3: CASRGEGLQPQHF
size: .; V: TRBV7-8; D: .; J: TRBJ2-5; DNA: TGTGCCAGCAGCTTAGGCACTCGGACAAGCCAAGAGACCCAGTACTTC; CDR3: CASSLGTRTSQETQYF
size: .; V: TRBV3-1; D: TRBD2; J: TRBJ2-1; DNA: TGTGCCAGCAGTAAACTAGCGGGAGTTAACAATGAGCAGTTCTTC; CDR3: CASSKLAGVNNEQFF
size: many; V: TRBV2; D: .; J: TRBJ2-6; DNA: TGTGCCAGCAGGGCCGGGGCCAACGTCCTGACTTTC; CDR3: CASRAGANVLTF
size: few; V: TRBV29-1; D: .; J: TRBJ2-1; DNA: TGCAGCGTTGAAGATTATAACAGCAATGAGCAGTTCTTC; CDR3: CSVEDYNSNEQFF
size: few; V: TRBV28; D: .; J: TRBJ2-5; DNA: TGTGCCAGCAGTTTCGGGCAAGTCAGGGCCCAGTACTTC; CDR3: CASSFGQVRAQYF
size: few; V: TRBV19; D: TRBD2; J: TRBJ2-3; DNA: TGTGCCAGCACCCAGACTAGCGGGACGACAGATACGCAGTATTTT; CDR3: CASTQTSGTTDTQYF
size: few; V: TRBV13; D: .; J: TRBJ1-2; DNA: TGTGCCAGCAGCTCGCAACTAAACTATGGCTACACCTTC; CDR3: CASSSQLNYGYTF
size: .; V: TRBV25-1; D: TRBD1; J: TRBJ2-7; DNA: TGTGCCAGCAGTGGAGGGACAGCCCGCGAGCAGTACTTC; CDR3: CASSGGTAREQYF
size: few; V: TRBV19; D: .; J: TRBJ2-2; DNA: TGTGCCAGTAGTATAGTTGAGCGGCCCGTGACCGGGGAGCTGTTTTTT; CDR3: CASSIVERPVTGELFF
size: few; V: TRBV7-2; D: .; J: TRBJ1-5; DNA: TGTGCCAGCAGCTTAGGCGGGATTGGCAATCAGCCCCAGCATTTT; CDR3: CASSLGGIGNQPQHF
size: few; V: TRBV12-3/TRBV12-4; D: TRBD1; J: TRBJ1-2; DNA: TGTGCCAGCAGTCACAGGGGAGTTAACTATGGCTACACCTTC; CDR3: CASSHRGVNYGYTF
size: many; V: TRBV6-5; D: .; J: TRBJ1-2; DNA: TGTGCCAGCAGTTACGCCTTAAATTTCCTCAACTATGGCTACACCTTC; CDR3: CASSYALNFLNYGYTF
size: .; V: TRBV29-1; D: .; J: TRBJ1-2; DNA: TGCAGCGTTATAGGGGGGCGGGACTATGGCTACACCTTC; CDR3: CSVIGGRDYGYTF
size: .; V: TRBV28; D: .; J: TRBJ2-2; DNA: TGTGCCAGCAGTTTATCGGGACATCAGAACACCGGGGAGCTGTTTTTT; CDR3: CASSLSGHQNTGELFF
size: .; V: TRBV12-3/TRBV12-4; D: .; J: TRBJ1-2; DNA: TGTGCCAGCAGTTGGACGTACTATGGCTACACCTTC; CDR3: CASSWTYYGYTF
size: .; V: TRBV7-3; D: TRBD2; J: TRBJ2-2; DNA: TGTGCCAGCAGCCAACATCCGGGACTAGCGGCAACCGGGGAGCTGTTTTTT; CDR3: CASSQHPGLAATGELFF
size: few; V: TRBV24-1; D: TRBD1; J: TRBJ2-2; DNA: TGTGCCACCACCCGGACAGGGGGCGGCGGGGAGCTGTTTTTT; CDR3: CATTRTGGGGELFF
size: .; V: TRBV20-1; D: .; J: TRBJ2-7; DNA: TGCAGTGCTACCGGGACTCGAATTGGCGAGCAGTACTTC; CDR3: CSATGTRIGEQYF
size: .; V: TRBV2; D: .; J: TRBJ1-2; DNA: TGTGCCAGCAGGGTGGTCAGTGCCTATGGCTACACCTTC; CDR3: CASRVVSAYGYTF
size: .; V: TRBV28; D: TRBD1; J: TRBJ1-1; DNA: TGTGCCAGCAGTTTTCCCTTCACAGGGGGCACTGAAGCTTTCTTT; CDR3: CASSFPFTGGTEAFF
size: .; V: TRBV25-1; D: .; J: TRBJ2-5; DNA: TGTGCCAGCCCTTCAGAAGGGGTGCGGGGCCAAGAGACCCAGTACTTC; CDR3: CASPSEGVRGQETQYF
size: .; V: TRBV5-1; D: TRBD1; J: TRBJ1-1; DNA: TGCGCCAGCAGCTTGGCCGGGACAGACGAAGCTTTCTTT; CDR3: CASSLAGTDEAFF
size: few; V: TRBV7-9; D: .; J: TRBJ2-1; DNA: TGTGCCAGCAGCCGACTAGTCAATGAGCAGTTCTTC; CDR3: CASSRLVNEQFF
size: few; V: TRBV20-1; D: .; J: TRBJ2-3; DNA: TGCAGTGCTAGAGACCCCAAATCCACAGATACGCAGTATTTT; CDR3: CSARDPKSTDTQYF
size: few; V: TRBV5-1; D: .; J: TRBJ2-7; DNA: TGCGCCAGCAGCTTGGGGGTTCGGGACAACTACGAGCAGTACTTC; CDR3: CASSLGVRDNYEQYF
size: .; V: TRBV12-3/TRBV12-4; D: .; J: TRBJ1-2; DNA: TGTGCCAGCAGTACTTCAGGACCGACCTATGGCTACACCTTC; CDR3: CASSTSGPTYGYTF
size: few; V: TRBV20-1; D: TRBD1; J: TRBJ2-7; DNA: TGCAGTGCTAGATACCGGGACAGGGTAAACGAGCAGTACTTC; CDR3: CSARYRDRVNEQYF